Each of the 26 T cell receptor delta chains below was sequenced from the same sample in a study of γδ T cells in repeated Plasmodium falciparum infection. Vgamma9/Vdelta2+ and Vdelta2-negative gammadelta T cells were flow-sorted from PBMC for bulk sequencing. TCRdb re-analyzed the multiplex PCR reads via CATT. The table shows tens of thousands of delta-chain clones, with more than 0.85% occurring only once. What was sequenced was gamma-delta T cells from blood. The receptors stem from a pool of human donors (malaria-infected and uninfected, not separated).

This clone showed up just a few times. TCRdb pairs this DNA with a much larger clone's protein that differs at residue 6, likely a read error; the protein shown was translated from the DNA. The rearrangement joins TRDV1 to TRDJ1, with 10 bases aligning to TRDD3. This CDR3 is 19 amino acids long. Germline V lookup: CDR1 TSWWSYY, CDR2 QGS. J gave up 3 bases and V 5 bases, and 18 bases lay outside the gene matches. The CDR3 sequence is CALGYKLRRGIRVSDKLIF. The DNA for the CDR3 is TGTGCTCTTGGGTACAAACTACGGCGGGGGATACGTGTTTCCGATAAACTCATCTTT.

In the case of this clone: A far larger clone lies a single base away; this is likely a read error. At the DNA level, this CDR3 is encoded by other sequences in the same sample as well. The chain links TRDV1 to TRDJ1; D is possibly TRDD3 (5 bases). This CDR3 has 15 residues. The germline V gene has CDR1 TSWWSYY and CDR2 QGS. The CDR3 protein is CALGGRGGLTDKLIF. CDR3 nucleotides: TGTGCTCTTGGGGGACGCGGGGGGTTGACCGATAAACTCATCTTC.

This clone was counted between two and nine times. This DNA translates differently at residue 8 from the TCRdb protein, which is that of a much larger clone; a read error is likely, and the protein shown is the DNA's own translation. J is TRDJ3 and V is TRDV1, with 13 bases aligning to TRDD3. The V gene's germline CDR1 is TSWWSYY and CDR2 QGS. Germline trimming cut 2 bases from V and 0 bases from J; bases unmatched to any gene: 19. The CDR3 contains 25 residues. The CDR3 DNA reads TGTGCTCTTGGGGAATTGGCTTACTACGGTTACTGGGGGATACGCGTCTCCTGGGACACCCGACAGATGTTTTTC. It codes for CALGELAYYGYWGIRVSWDTRQMFF.

Only a few counts were recorded for this clone. The protein TCRdb lists belongs to a much larger clone and differs from this DNA's translation at residue 12, which points to a read error; the protein shown is made from the DNA. The chain has TRDV1 and TRDJ1; D may be TRDD3 (7 bases). TCRdb supplies no J gene; here it was assigned by aligning the nucleotide sequence to germline. This CDR3 contains 24 residues. CDR1 is TSWWSYY and CDR2 is QGS in the germline V gene. Trimming removed 3 bases at V and 0 bases at J, with 38 bases between. The CDR3 sequence: CALGDLPPRFLCSGGCRYTDKLIF. In DNA, the CDR3 is TGTGCTCTTGGGGACCTACCGCCGAGGTTCCTATGTTCTGGGGGCTGCCGGTACACCGATAAACTCATCTTT.

On this clone: TCRdb's entry gives the protein of a much larger clone, which mismatches this DNA's translation at residue 9, likely from a read error; the protein reported here is translated from the DNA. This rearrangement joins TRDV1 to TRDJ1; 7 bases line up with TRDD3. TCRdb does not report a J gene; here it was assigned by matching the DNA to germline references. CDR1 is TSWWSYY, CDR2 QGS, per germline. There are 24 residues in the CDR3. V lost 1 base, J lost 0 bases, and 29 bases stayed unmatched. CDR3 DNA sequence: TGTGCTCTTGGGGAACGGGATACAGGCGGGATACTAACCCCCGATGGAGTTAACACCGATAAACTCATCTTT. It is translated as CALGERDTGGILTPDGVNTDKLIF.

There are a few counts of this clone. TCRdb shows a much larger clone's protein in place of this DNA's translation, and the two differ at residue 16, likely through a read error; the protein shown is translated from the DNA. The chain couples TRDV2 to TRDJ3; perhaps TRDD3 as D (6 bases). TCRdb does not report a J gene; here it was assigned by matching the DNA to germline references. The CDR3 runs to 24 residues. V lost 3 bases to trimming and J lost 2 bases, with 34 bases between them. The germline V gene encodes CDR1 GEAIGNYY and CDR2 EKD. Here the CDR3 DNA reads TGTGCCTGTGACCCCGGGTTCCCTAAGCGGTTTAAGGATACTATCGCCTGGGACACCCGACAGATGTTTTTC. Amino acids: CACDPGFPKRFKDTIAWDTRQMFF.

Concerning this clone itself: It differs at one base from a far larger clone, so likely a read error. This specimen includes other DNA sequences encoding the same CDR3. The chain links TRDV1 to TRDJ1; 12 bases are a match to TRDD3. Germline CDR1 is TSWWSYY and CDR2 is QGS. There are 23 residues in the CDR3. The trim removed 0 bases at V and 6 bases at J, leaving 26 bases unmatched. The CDR3 sequence: CALGELGKLSLKVLGDTYYKLIF. The CDR3 bases are TGTGCTCTTGGGGAACTCGGCAAATTATCCCTCAAAGTACTGGGGGATACTTACTATAAACTCATCTTT.

This clone has more than one count but fewer than ten. This likely came from a read error, as a far larger clone is one base away. This sample includes further DNA sequences coding for the same CDR3. The chain uses TRDV3 and TRDJ1, with 8 bases fitting TRDD3. The J gene comes from matching the DNA to germline here; TCRdb lacks it. CDR3 size: 17 residues. Looked up from germline, CDR1 is TVYSNPD and CDR2 is GDNSRS (reference sequence). V gave up 3 bases and J gave up 0 bases; unmatched junction bases: 15. The CDR3 region is CAFPPPTGGSDTDKLIF. The CDR3 coding sequence is TGTGCCTTCCCTCCCCCGACTGGGGGGTCAGACACCGATAAACTCATCTTT.

A remark on this clone: This likely came from a read error, as a far larger clone is one base away. Other DNA sequences within the sample encode an identical CDR3. The J gene is TRDJ1, the V gene TRDV1; D is possibly TRDD3 (5 bases). The J gene, left out of TCRdb, was set here by checking the DNA against germline. Germline loops: CDR1 TSWWSYY, CDR2 QGS. CDR3 length: 19 amino acids. The CDR3 reads CALGVNFFLWPRETDKLIF. CDR3 DNA: TGTGCCCTTGGGGTAAACTTTTTTCTATGGCCCCGAGAGACCGATAAACTCATCTTT.

This clone was observed a handful of times. This probably arose from a read error, given a far larger clone one base away. Other DNA sequences in this sample translate to the same CDR3. This chain links TRDV1 with TRDJ1; possible D gene TRDD2, 5 bases. Germline CDR1 and CDR2: TSWWSYY and QGS. Between the trimmed V and J ends, which lost 4 bases and 0 bases, there was a span of 30 bases. CDR3 length equals 21 residues. As DNA, the CDR3 is TGTGCTCTTGGGGGCGGCCCTACGGGGCGGTGTCCACCTAACTACACCGATAAACTCATCTTT. This codes for CALGGGPTGRCPPNYTDKLIF.

The table lists this clone with a few counts. The protein held in TCRdb is that of a much larger clone and does not match this DNA's translation at residue 11, likely because of a read error; the protein shown is translated from the DNA. The chain is built from TRDV2 and TRDJ1, with D perhaps matching TRDD3 (6 bases). Because TCRdb records no J gene, it was assigned here through a match of the DNA to germline. The germline CDR1 and CDR2 sequences are GEAIGNYY and EKD. The CDR3 length is 16 residues. The V and J ends lost 1 base and 3 bases respectively, with 17 bases between them. In nucleotides, the CDR3 is TGTGCCTGTGACACGGTGGGAGGGGGACCCTCCGATAAACTCATCTTT. Protein product: CACDTVGGGPSDKLIF.

This clone was counted many times. The rearrangement links TRDV1 to TRDJ1, with D possibly being TRDD2 (6 bases). Trimming shortened V by 8 bases and J by 0 bases, and 22 bases separated the two germline ends. This CDR3 is 17 amino acids long. The germline V gene encodes CDR1 TSWWSYY and CDR2 QGS. CDR3 residues: CALPSFPQGTDTDKLIF. The CDR3 DNA reads TGTGCTCTTCCCTCCTTCCCCCAAGGTACGGACACCGATAAACTCATCTTT.

On this clone itself: TCRdb records a much larger clone's protein for this DNA, with a difference at residue 3 that likely arises from a read error; the protein given is the translation of the DNA. The chain is built from TRDV1 and TRDJ1, with D perhaps matching TRDD3 (6 bases). Germline lookup yields CDR1 TSWWSYY and CDR2 QGS. The CDR3 runs to 15 residues. V was clipped by 10 bases and J by 2 bases, with 20 bases between them. The CDR3 nucleotides are TGTGCTCCTGGAGGGATAGGGACCGTAACCGATAAACTCATCTTT. It is translated as CAPGGIGTVTDKLIF.

This clone has just a few counts. This DNA's translation differs at residue 19 from TCRdb's protein, which comes from a much larger clone; a read error is likely, and the protein shown is translated from the DNA. The V gene call reads TRDV1; no J gene was called; TRDD3 was called by the table and not checked on the DNA. The length of the CDR3 is 21 residues. Germline CDR1 is TSWWSYY and CDR2 is QGS. The CDR3 is CALGEHLAGTGGSLYTDKPIF. CDR3 DNA: TGTGCTCTTGGGGAACACCTCGCGGGCACTGGGGGATCCCTGTACACCGATAAACCCATCTTT.

This clone turned up a few times. TCRdb shows a much larger clone's protein in place of this DNA's translation, and the two differ at residue 14, likely through a read error; the protein shown is translated from the DNA. The rearrangement links TRDV1 to TRDJ1, with D unclear. The J gene, left out of TCRdb, was set here by checking the DNA against germline. The CDR3 length is 19 residues. CDR1 TSWWSYY and CDR2 QGS come from the germline V gene. The V end lost 0 bases, the J end lost 4 bases, and 24 bases lay between the germline ends. The CDR3 loop reads CALGELESSRSFIIDKLIF. The CDR3 nucleotides read TGTGCTCTTGGGGAACTAGAGTCGTCCCGGTCCTTTATTATCGATAAACTCATCTTT.

This clone was picked up many times. For this DNA, TCRdb reports the protein of a much larger clone, which diverges at residue 4, most likely from a read error; the protein presented here is translated directly from the DNA. This chain links TRDV2 with TRDJ1, with 13 bases aligning to TRDD3. The J gene was missing in TCRdb and was found by matching the end of the DNA to germline. Per the germline V gene, CDR1 is GEAIGNYY and CDR2 is EKD. The CDR3 loop spans 20 amino acids. This CDR3 reads CACGTLVLGDTRKDTDKLIF. The CDR3 bases are TGTGCCTGTGGCACCCTGGTACTGGGGGATACGCGGAAGGACACCGATAAACTCATCTTT.

This clone was seen many times. The chain is built from TRDV1 and TRDJ1; D remains unclear. V lost 1 base and J 8 bases, leaving 14 bases between the germline ends. The CDR3 consists of 14 residues. CDR1 and CDR2 from the germline V gene are TSWWSYY and QGS. The CDR3 region has the DNA TGTGCTCTTGGGGAACGGCCGCCCCTAACAAAACTCATCTTT. Its translation: CALGERPPLTKLIF.

In its sample, this clone was seen many times. TCRdb assigns this DNA the protein of a much larger clone, which departs from its translation at residue 4; this likely reflects a read error, and the protein shown comes from translating the DNA. The rearrangement links TRDV2 to TRDJ1, with no clear D. In germline, CDR1 is GEAIGNYY, CDR2 EKD. The CDR3 consists of 15 residues. CDR3 nucleotide sequence: TGTGCCTGTGGCACCGTCGGAGCGCTCACCGATAAACTCATCTTT. It codes for CACGTVGALTDKLIF.

This clone has more than one count but fewer than ten. The protein recorded in TCRdb matches a much larger clone and deviates from this DNA's translation at residue 13, suggesting a read error; the protein here is obtained by translating the DNA. The rearrangement uses TRDV1 and TRDJ1; tentative D call: TRDD2 (9 bases). The CDR3 consists of 24 residues. The germline gives CDR1 TSWWSYY, CDR2 QGS. V lost 3 bases to trimming and J lost 0 bases, with 38 bases between them. The CDR3 loop is CALGDPIGPSYVARTGGYTDKLIF. The CDR3 bases are TGTGCTCTTGGGGACCCCATCGGGCCTTCCTACGTCGCCCGTACTGGGGGTTACACCGATAAACTCATCTTT.

In regard to this clone: A much larger clone lies a single base off, so this may be a read error. The sample holds other DNA sequences that translate to the same CDR3. The chain joins TRDV1 to TRDJ1; 8 bases agree with TRDD3. Per the germline V gene, CDR1 is TSWWSYY and CDR2 is QGS. CDR3 size: 19 residues. V lost 3 bases and J lost 1; bases outside the gene matches: 16. The CDR3 loop is CALGDPRISGGPPTDKLIF. Here the CDR3 DNA reads TGTGCTCTTGGGGACCCACGGATTTCTGGGGGACCTCCCACCGATAAACTCATCTTT.

Comment on this clone: The protein in TCRdb stems from a much larger clone and differs at residue 5 from this DNA's translation, likely a read error; here the protein is translated from the DNA. V and J are TRDV2 and TRDJ1; TRDD3 matches at 8 bases. Matching the DNA to germline supplied the J gene, which TCRdb does not give. V shed 3 bases and J 2 bases; nucleotides not matched to a gene: 10. The germline gives CDR1 GEAIGNYY, CDR2 EKD. The CDR3 runs 16 residues. CDR3 sequence: CACDAGRDTGTDKLIF. DNA of the CDR3: TGTGCCTGTGACGCCGGAAGGGATACGGGGACCGATAAACTCATCTTT.

Of note for this clone: A read error likely explains why the TCRdb protein, taken from a much larger clone, differs from this DNA's translation at residue 12; the protein shown is translated from the DNA. The chain has TRDV2 and TRDJ1; the match to TRDD3 covers 12 bases. TCRdb lists no J gene, so it was determined here by aligning the DNA to germline. Germline V gene sequence: CDR1 GEAIGNYY, CDR2 EKD. The junction had 24 bases not matched to a gene; V was cut back by 0 bases and J by 5 bases. CDR3 size: 22 residues. Written as DNA, the CDR3 is TGTGCCTGTGACACCGTTTCTGGGGGATACGAGAGAAACTTGGGCCAACGAGATAAACTCATCTTT. Protein: CACDTVSGGYERNLGQRDKLIF.

As regards this clone: Translating this DNA gives a protein that differs at residue 9 from the TCRdb one, which belongs to a much larger clone; a read error is likely, and the protein shown is this translation. The chain uses TRDV1 and TRDJ1, with 7 bases that match TRDD3. The J gene comes from matching the DNA to germline here; TCRdb lacks it. With 0 bases clipped from V and 4 bases from J, the junction kept 29 bases outside the gene matches. CDR1 is TSWWSYY and CDR2 is QGS in the germline V gene. The CDR3 has 23 amino acids. The CDR3: CALGELEYRGIYKGPPGGDKLIF. The CDR3 DNA follows: TGTGCTCTTGGGGAACTTGAGTACCGGGGGATCTATAAGGGTCCTCCTGGCGGCGATAAACTCATCTTT.

In this sample, this clone turned up a few times. The protein given by TCRdb reflects a much larger clone and differs at residue 10 from this DNA's translation, likely from a read error; the protein shown is the DNA's translation. The chain carries TRDV3 and TRDJ1; D ambiguous. The CDR3 length is 13 residues. The germline CDR1 and CDR2 sequences are TVYSNPD and GDNSRS (reference sequence). The CDR3 DNA reads as TGTGCCTTTCGGCGCGACTACACCGATAACCTCATCTTT. Protein product: CAFRRDYTDNLIF.

As to this clone: TCRdb shows a much larger clone's protein in place of this DNA's translation, and the two differ at residue 5, likely through a read error; the protein shown is translated from the DNA. The CDR3 DNA reads TGTGCTCTTGGGGATCGACCTACCTCGCTAACTGGGGGATACGCTGCCGGGTACACCGATAAACTCATCTTT. Its translation is CALGDRPTSLTGGYAAGYTDKLIF. The V gene is TRDV1, the J gene TRDJ1, with TRDD3 identical over 13 bases. Germline trimming cut 3 bases from V and 0 bases from J; bases unmatched to any gene: 25. The CDR3 covers 24 residues. From germline, CDR1 is TSWWSYY and CDR2 QGS.

This clone showed up just a few times. TCRdb's protein, taken from a much larger clone, differs from this DNA's translation at residue 11, likely owing to a read error; the protein displayed comes from the DNA. The J gene is TRDJ1, the V gene TRDV1; no firm D call. Because TCRdb records no J gene, it was assigned here through a match of the DNA to germline. CDR3 length: 16 amino acids. From germline, CDR1 is TSWWSYY and CDR2 QGS. The V gene lost 0 bases and the J gene lost 3 bases, with 14 bases spanning the gap. The CDR3 DNA reads TGTGCTCTTGGGGAACTTCGTGCCCGGGCCGCCGATAAACTCATCTTT. Residues: CALGELRARAADKLIF.